Below are 12 T cell receptor beta chains sequenced from a single sample in a study of T cell responses to AZD1222 COVID-19 vaccine (dated by TCRdb to the early 2020s). The time point label of this sample denotes: baseline before first vaccination. The library came from the immunoSEQ multiplex PCR assay. TCRdb carries this immuneACCESS record with in-frame sequences only. Its versions omit some clonotypes, under half of them owing to an unresolved V gene in the studies checked, with the rest unexplained. Here the sample has 100,000 to 150,000 clones; roughly nine tenths occur a single time. The ten biggest clones cover around 2.8% of the sample. Here the sequenced sample was peripheral blood, taken on day 0 of AZD1222 vaccination. The receptors stem from an adult in good health.

This chain joins TRBV3-1 (or the pseudogene TRBV3-2) and TRBJ1-5; 9 nucleotides align to TRBD1. After removal of 1 base from V and 0 bases from J, the junction contained 10 bases not matched to a gene. The length of the CDR3 is 19 residues. Looked up from germline, CDR1 is LGHDT and CDR2 is YNNKEL (reference sequence). CDR3 nucleotide sequence: TGTGCCAGCAGCCAAGGCCCCGGGACAGGGATGGATAGCAATCAGCCCCAGCATTTT. Amino acid sequence: CASSQGPGTGMDSNQPQHF.

The chain carries TRBV9 and TRBJ1-2, with D unclear. The CDR3 runs to 14 residues. V was cut by 3 bases and J by 2 bases, with 11 bases left in between. CDR1 is SGDLS, CDR2 YYNGEE, per germline. Here the CDR3 DNA reads TGTGCCAGCAGCGACTTGTCAGCGAACTATGGCTACACCTTC. As protein: CASSDLSANYGYTF.

This chain links TRBV10-3 with TRBJ2-7; D unresolved. Per the germline V gene, CDR1 is ENHRY and CDR2 is SYGVKD. V lost 0 bases to trimming and J lost 5 bases, with 8 bases between them. The CDR3 has 13 amino acids. The CDR3 nucleotides read TGTGCCATCAGTGAGTCGTCCCTCGACGAGCAGTACTTC. It encodes CAISESSLDEQYF.

V and J are TRBV10-2 and TRBJ1-5; 8 nucleotides line up with TRBD1. J gave up 7 bases and V 6 bases, and 11 bases lay outside the gene matches. This CDR3 spans 15 amino acids. Germline CDR1 reads WSHSY; CDR2 reads SAAADI. The CDR3 region has the DNA TGCGCCAGCAGATTAGCAGGGGGCGCCGGGCAGCCCCAGCATTTT. It specifies CASRLAGGAGQPQHF.

This chain joins TRBV27 and TRBJ1-4, with a weak D call TRBD1 (5 bases). Germline CDR1 and CDR2: MNHEY and SMNVEV (reference sequence). The CDR3 is 16 residues long. Trimming removed 3 bases at V and 8 bases at J, with 19 bases between. Here the CDR3 reads CASSFIEQVGIEKLFF. The CDR3, as DNA: TGTGCCAGCAGTTTCATCGAACAGGTTGGTATAGAAAAACTGTTTTTT.

The CDR3 DNA sequence: TGCGCCAGCAGCCCGGGGACCGCGAACACTGAAGCTTTCTTT. Translating it yields CASSPGTANTEAFF. The chain links TRBV5-1 to TRBJ1-1; TRBD1 might be the D (5 bases). The CDR3 is made up of 14 amino acids. V was shortened by 4 bases and J by 1 base, with 11 bases between the two germline ends. Germline CDR1 and CDR2: SGHRS and YFSETQ.

The chain combines TRBV7-8 with TRBJ2-5, with D unclear. Germline CDR1 SGHVS, CDR2 FQNEAQ. The V and J ends lost 3 bases and 1 base respectively, with 6 bases between them. The CDR3 has 13 amino acids. The CDR3 spells CASSLGPQETQYF. CDR3 in DNA: TGTGCCAGCAGCTTGGGTCCCCAAGAGACCCAGTACTTC.

This chain connects TRBV6-5 to TRBJ2-5; no clear D. The CDR3 is made up of 10 amino acids. Trimming took off 7 bases at V and 5 bases at J, with 5 bases between the two ends. Per the germline V gene, CDR1 is MNHEY and CDR2 is SVGAGI. The CDR3 sequence is CASTPETQYF. Here the CDR3 DNA reads TGTGCCAGCACCCCGGAGACCCAGTACTTC.

The chain is built from TRBV29-1 and TRBJ2-5, with 9 bases aligning to TRBD1. There are 12 residues in the CDR3. Germline V gene sequence: CDR1 SQVTM, CDR2 ANQGSEA. V shed 6 bases, J shed 5 bases, and the junction held 4 bases outside the gene matches. CDR3 sequence: CSVRQGGETQYF. The DNA for the CDR3 is TGCAGCGTCAGACAGGGGGGGGAGACCCAGTACTTC.

In DNA form, the CDR3 reads TGTGCCAGCAGTCTCGGGCTAGCAGACTACAATGAGCAGTTCTTC. Amino acids: CASSLGLADYNEQFF. This sequence joins TRBV5-8 and TRBJ2-1, with D perhaps matching TRBD2 (5 bases). Trimming removed 5 bases from V and 3 bases from J, with 15 bases in between. The CDR3 has 15 residues. Germline V gene lookup returns CDR1 SGHTS and CDR2 YDEGEE. The entire variable domain, with the rest obtained from reference TRBV5-8 and TRBJ2-1, is as follows: EAGVTQSPTHLIKTRGQQATLRCSPISGHTSVYWYQQALGLGLQFLLWYDEGEERNRGNFPPRFSGRQFPNYSSELNVNALELEDSALYLCASSLGLADYNEQFFGPGTRLTVL.

The rearrangement joins TRBV19 to TRBJ2-3, with 10 nucleotides matching TRBD1. V lost 4 bases to trimming and J lost 3 bases; unmatched junction nucleotides: 4. This CDR3 has 15 residues. Germline-derived CDR1 and CDR2 are LNHDA and SQIVND (reference sequence). For the CDR3, the DNA is TGTGCCAGTAGTAACGGACAGGGGGAGACAGATACGCAGTATTTT. It translates to CASSNGQGETDTQYF.

This clone was counted once. V and J are TRBV2 and TRBJ1-2; 10 positions match TRBD1. J lost 6 bases, V lost 1 base, and 2 bases had no gene match. Germline values: CDR1 SNHLY, CDR2 FYNNEI. The CDR3 runs 14 residues. CDR3 sequence reads: CASSEGDRGDGYTF. Here the CDR3 DNA reads TGTGCCAGCAGTGAAGGGGACAGGGGTGATGGCTACACCTTC.